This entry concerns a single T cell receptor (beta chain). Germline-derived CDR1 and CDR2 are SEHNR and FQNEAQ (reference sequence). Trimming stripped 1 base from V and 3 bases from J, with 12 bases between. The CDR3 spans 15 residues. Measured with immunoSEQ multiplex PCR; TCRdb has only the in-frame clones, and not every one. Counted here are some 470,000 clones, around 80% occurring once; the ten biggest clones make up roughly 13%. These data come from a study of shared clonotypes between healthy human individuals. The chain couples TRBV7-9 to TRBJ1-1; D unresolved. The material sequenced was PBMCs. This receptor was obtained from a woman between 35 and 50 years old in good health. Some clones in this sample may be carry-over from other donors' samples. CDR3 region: CASSLGGAFYTEAFF. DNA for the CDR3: TGTGCCAGCAGCTTAGGCGGAGCCTTTTACACTGAAGCTTTCTTT.